This T cell receptor beta chain was obtained from a study of cytomegalovirus exposure and HLA in healthy donors (TCRdb year 2017). Concerning the study at large: According to an earlier analysis of around 600 of the donors, some 180 million T cells yielded 117 million unique TCR beta sequences and around 300 Gb of sequence data. All discovery cohort repertoires had been generated using a single sequencing platform. In addition to the first cohort of 650 to 750 subjects, a separate validation cohort of approximately 120 different subjects was used. Four to six DR-DQ haplotypes were handled as single units for association and clustering because linkage in the cohort was strong. High-throughput TCR immunosequencing, statistical association of individual TCRs with disease status, and machine learning were combined to predict cytomegalovirus infection status. Of the roughly 400 genotyped donors, around 81% fell in the genetic ancestry cluster associated with self-reported Caucasian donors. The later analysis used no new phenotypic data to find candidate immune exposures, relying instead on TCR beta sequences and their occurrence across donors. The number of typed donors differed by locus: about 620-640 for A, B, C, DRB1 and DQB1; approximately 530 for DQA1; fewer than 610 for DPA1; and 400 to 480 for DPB1. Donor age, sex, ethnicity and CMV serostatus were compiled alongside the repertoire data. About 280 gigabases of sequencing data and 70 million to 100 million unique TCR sequences were included in an early release covering about 620 HLA-typed donors. A later analysis re-analyzed previously published TCR beta repertoires from 650 to 800 donors and added high-resolution HLA genotyping to study TCR occurrence patterns. The T cell repertoires of 666 subjects were profiled by immunosequencing and related to cytomegalovirus serostatus. An earlier analysis of a few hundred of the donors applied high-throughput TCR beta sequencing to assess whether each TCR beta V gene segment acted as functional or pseudogenic. HLA typing included class I and class II loci at four-digit resolution. On average, around 240,000 unique TCR beta nucleotide sequences were sequenced per donor among about 400 genotyped donors of the cohort, with approximately 18% of those sequences being non-productive. In a later genetic analysis, genome-wide SNP genotypes for about 55% of the roughly 700 donors were used, and that subset was treated as a discovery cohort. The study aimed to test whether signatures of past pathogen exposure could be identified by cataloging public T cell receptors.

Of note for this clone: Its specific antigen is unknown. Since no conserved phenylalanine or tryptophan closes the CDR3, a read error is the likely cause. The DNA is left out, because the CDR3 cannot be placed on it with certainty; the CDR3 is given as TCRdb lists it.

Via the germline V gene, CDR1 is ENHRY and CDR2 SYGVKD. The CDR3 region is 12 residues in length, termini included. The paper's findings and limits, for the study overall: Specific HLA alleles were associated with 16,951 TCR beta sequences at a false discovery rate of 0.05 in a later analysis. Because some donors lacked HLA typing at each locus, the association tests relied only on the typed subset. According to a later analysis, parvovirus B19, influenza, CMV and Epstein-Barr virus appeared linked to several top co-occurrence clusters. A group of highly shared sequence variants was considered likely to be a technical artifact of the sequencing pipeline. V-gene and J-gene trimming of TCR beta chains was associated with a missense DCLRE1C variant in a later genetic analysis, and the association was replicated in an independent cohort. The authors suggested that the approach could potentially be extended to other disease states and immunological phenotypes. Immune exposure information for the cohort was limited to CMV serostatus. The study listed 150 to 200 TCR beta chains as associated with cytomegalovirus. In both the original and validation cohorts, the classifier was reported to diagnose cytomegalovirus status with high specificity and sensitivity. A few of the identified cytomegalovirus-associated TCR beta chains were confirmed in vitro to be specific for cytomegalovirus antigens. Because the 87-base-pair reads could not distinguish some IMGT-functional V segments, including TRBV6-2 and TRBV6-3, those segments were excluded. Linkage disequilibrium might explain the correlated functional status among segregating V segments, but an unknown experimental factor could not be excluded. Across donors, most TCR sequences were observed very rarely, whereas some public TCRs were present in many individuals. An earlier analysis of some 560 of the donors showed that most TCR beta V segments appeared in productive rearrangements either about 87% or about 30% of the time, which broadly matched IMGT annotations. Roughly uniform sequencing depth across donors was assumed in presence/absence analyses, although this assumption may not hold. Because counts were too low, 15 to 20 rarely observed V segments, including chromosome 9 orphons, were excluded from the earlier analysis of some 540 of the donors. Only TCR beta chains were sequenced in this cohort, and the absence of alpha or paired-chain data limited detectable features. A later analysis found that HLA-associated TCR beta chains were more clonally expanded and had lower generation probabilities than equally common non-associated chains. According to a later genetic analysis, donors in an Asian-associated ancestry cluster had fewer N-insertions in productive TCRs than the approximately 700-donor mean. A later analysis found that most CMV-associated TCR beta chains appeared HLA-restricted, with HLA associations seemingly driven largely by CMV exposure. A further reported finding was that TCR beta sequences accurately predicted the HLA-A and HLA-B alleles for most subjects in the first cohort. Assigning TCR associations to individual alleles was difficult when HLA alleles, especially DR and DQ, strongly co-occurred. A later analysis found that TCR association rates varied across HLA loci, with DRB1 alleles showing the most associated TCRs and HLA-C alleles the fewest.

In total, approximately 610 healthy bone marrow donors made up the cohort. Cohort members were all nominally healthy when sampled, although unrecorded immune exposures were likely present. The donor was CMV seropositive and belonged to the group of over 250 seropositive cohort members. A peripheral blood sample was provided by each donor, and peripheral blood mononuclear cells were used for TCR beta sequencing. Genomic DNA extraction from the blood cell samples was performed with the Qiagen DNeasy Blood Extraction Kit. Libraries were prepared through the immunoSEQ multiplex PCR assay. For the multiplex PCR, a mixture combining 60 forward primers for TCR Vbeta segments and 13 reverse primers for TCR Jbeta segments was used. A multiplex PCR assay on genomic DNA amplified the CDR3 region of rearranged TCR beta genes. The amplified TCR beta libraries were sequenced on the Illumina HiSeq System as 87-base-pair reads. The study's own analysis went as follows. In a later analysis, about 80 million unique TCR beta chains were counted across the 690 or so repertoires, and roughly 10 million of these chains were shared by at least two donors. Raw reads were error-corrected and collapsed into unique sequences by a nearest-neighbor algorithm in which closely related sequences were merged to remove PCR and sequencing errors. Alignment of CDR3 sequences to IMGT reference sequences was used to assign V, D and J gene segments. For a sequence to be retained, a match of at least six nucleotides to both a V gene segment and a J gene segment was required. Rearrangements were classified as productive when the CDR3 lacked stop codons and remained in frame with V and J, and all other rearrangements were classified as non-productive. CDR3 was defined according to IMGT convention as the region running from the second conserved V-encoded cysteine to the conserved J-encoded phenylalanine. Sequences without an unambiguous match to a single V gene segment were excluded from the earlier analysis of about 600 of the donors. In an earlier analysis of several hundred of the donors, V segments were called functional above 56.7% productive rearrangements and were called segregating when the between-donor standard deviation exceeded 5%. A statistical classification framework was built for diagnosing cytomegalovirus status from the catalog of TCR beta chain sequences. In a later analysis, V and J genes were assigned by comparing TCR nucleotide sequences against IMGT/GENE-DB human TR gene sequences. A later analysis assigned CDR3 sequences and most-parsimonious VDJ recombination scenarios with the TCRdist pipeline. A later analysis defined each TCR beta chain by its CDR3 amino acid sequence plus V-gene family, and excluded reads lacking a unique V-gene family. In a later analysis, approximately 640 highly shared, low-generation-probability nucleotide sequences were removed to address suspected cross-contamination and a sequencing artifact. In a later analysis, a clonal expansion index for each public chain was calculated from normalized within-repertoire ranks of inferred template counts. A later analysis computed generation probabilities with a VDJ recombination model fitted to out-of-frame rearrangements, and checked the results against IGoR. In a later analysis, TCR-TCR, TCR-HLA and TCR-CMV co-occurrence was scored with hypergeometric tests, and a repertoire-size bias correction was applied to TCR pairs. In a later analysis, false discovery rates were estimated by permuting HLA or CMV assignments 20 times. In a later analysis, co-occurring TCRs were grouped with DBSCAN, and TCRdist sequence similarity was added when clustering was performed within HLA-allele-positive subsets. Repertoires with fewer than 30,000 or more than 120,000 public chains, plus five repertoires with anomalous nucleotide sharing, were excluded from co-occurrence clustering. TCRdb limited this immuneACCESS table to in-frame rearrangements with V and J called. A share of clones is missing; checked studies link under half to unresolved V genes, and the rest is unexplained. V, J and clone size reflect that table, while D and trimming were determined from the DNA. Within this sample are about 98,000 clones, with around three quarters of them counted one time only. Over 15% of the sample rests with the top ten.

The sequence joins TRBV10-3 to TRBJ2-3; TRBD2, the D gene given by the table, was not confirmed from the DNA. Material for sequencing was PBMCs. The receptor's source is a man aged 60-69 years in good health and CMV-seropositive. Here the CDR3 is given as CATSSGRGDLGI.